This entry concerns a single T cell receptor beta chain. The antigen remains undetermined. The method was immunoSEQ multiplex PCR; TCRdb's version includes in-frame clones alone and lacks a portion of them. The sample holds 2 million to 2.5 million clones, under 95% seen once. The data originate from a study of shared clonotypes between healthy human individuals. Study results and limitations: Generation probability values for non-shared clonotypes were lower than those for clonotypes shared by all four donors. Larger estimated richness was generally recorded for naive subsets relative to memory subsets.

Donors were Caucasian adults residing in Nashville, Tennessee, USA. The sequence derives from a man between 18 and 29 years old in good health. Some clones in this sample may be carry-over from other donors' samples. Sequencing was performed on naive CD4+ T cells from PBMCs. Subset denoted: CD45RA+ positively selected.

The DNA for the CDR3 is TGTGCCAGCAGTCTAGGACAGGGATGGGATCAGCCCCAGCATTTT. Protein: CASSLGQGWDQPQHF. This chain links TRBV6-1 with TRBJ1-5; TRBD1 matches 8 bases. Germline-derived CDR1 and CDR2 are MNHNS and SASEGT. J lost 5 bases, V lost 5 bases, and 8 bases had no gene match. The CDR3 contains 15 residues.